This T cell receptor (beta chain) was retrieved from a study of T cells after yellow fever vaccination. The CDR3 totals 16 residues. TCRdb redid the calling of the 5' RACE reads with MiXCR, one entry per CDR3 protein. The sample holds hundreds of thousands of distinct CDR3 sequences, about 12% seen once. Points on this clonotype: Its target is not known.

Overall study results and limits: Within FACS-sorted repertoires, abundant clonotypes contaminating from the bulk population could be present. Overlap between CD4 and CD8 compartments was detected for a small share of clonotypes.

The chain links TRBV21-1 to TRBJ2-5; the table's D call of TRBD1 was not tested on the DNA. TRBV21-1 is described as a pseudogene. This TCR was sampled from a man under 40 who received the YFV17D yellow fever vaccine. The source material was PBMCs, sampled on the day of the yellow fever booster vaccination. The CDR3, as DNA: TGTGCCAGCAGCAAAGCTCCTGGGATGAGGCCAGAGACCCAGTACTTC. Amino acid sequence: CASSKAPGMRPETQYF.